The sequence of this T cell receptor beta chain was determined in a study of a mutant IDH1 vaccine in newly diagnosed glioma. Across the study: Patients came in for eight vaccinations, in weeks 1, 3, 5, 7, 11, 15, 19 and 23. With temozolomide cycles, or 4-6 weeks after radiotherapy alone, vaccination was started. Most had both radiotherapy and temozolomide beforehand; others had only one.

CDR1 and CDR2 (germline): SGHTS, YDEGEE. The CDR3 consists of 15 residues. Losses at the gene ends were 5 bases for V and 9 bases for J; bases not matched to a gene: 11. As to this clone: Its antigen is not identified.

The time point is: week 23, last vaccination. A single vaccine dose contained 300 ug of mutant IDH1 20-mer peptide, and topical imiquimod was used with it. The study's findings and limits: Pseudoprogression apparently tracked independently of changes in top peripheral T cell clonotypes.

Profiled with immunoSEQ multiplex PCR; TCRdb holds only in-frame clones, not every one. The sample has about 44,000 clones; about 91% are singletons. This receptor was obtained from a man aged 45-60 years with glioma. The chain recombines TRBV5-8 with TRBJ2-1, with 10 positions matching TRBD2. The sample in question was PBMCs, obtained from a glioma patient whose treatment included an IDH1 peptide vaccine. CDR3 region: CASRTRLAGTGEQFF. For the CDR3, the DNA is TGTGCCAGCAGGACTAGACTAGCGGGTACCGGTGAGCAGTTCTTC. The entire variable domain, with the rest obtained from reference TRBV5-8 and TRBJ2-1, is as follows: EAGVTQSPTHLIKTRGQQATLRCSPISGHTSVYWYQQALGLGLQFLLWYDEGEERNRGNFPPRFSGRQFPNYSSELNVNALELEDSALYLCASRTRLAGTGEQFFGPGTRLTVL.